This entry describes one T cell receptor (beta chain). Which antigen it targets is not known. No per-base quality is available; no much larger clone lies one base away. The sample belongs to a study of T cells in Graves' hyperthyroidism and ophthalmopathy (dated by TCRdb to about 2019). Looking at the study overall: Peripheral blood samples were taken at the time of initial diagnosis, prior to any treatment. To identify distinguishing TCR V-J signatures, a discovery cohort of 100 or so patients was used, comprising some 45 with Graves' ophthalmopathy and around 57 with stable Graves' hyperthyroidism. For training and testing, the roughly 97 patients in the discovery cohort were randomly divided in a 7:3 ratio. TCR Vbeta CDR3 sequencing of 130 to 150 peripheral blood samples (43 ophthalmopathy, about 75 hyperthyroidism and roughly 17 progressor patients) is reported in the paper. Prospective prediction of ophthalmopathy was tested in an independent validation cohort consisting of 18 to 20 hyperthyroidism patients and some 15 patients who later progressed to ophthalmopathy. After blood sampling, hyperthyroidism patients were treated with methimazole at a starting dose of 30 mg daily, and ophthalmopathy patients were treated with high-dose intravenous methylprednisolone. In roughly six Graves' hyperthyroidism patients, the study also compared T-cell repertoires from thyroid tissue with T-cell repertoires from blood.

In the ophthalmopathy patients, disease was moderately to severely active, with a Clinical Activity Score of 3 or more, a NOSPECS grade of 4 or more, and a duration of less than 3 months. Any patient with an uncontrolled infection, another autoimmune disease, pregnancy or lactation was excluded. Diagnoses were based on clinical symptoms, serum thyroxine and TRAb, thyroid ultrasound and orbital computed tomography. PBMCs were separated from over 9 ml of fresh peripheral blood using Ficoll-Paque density gradient centrifugation. Total RNA was extracted using Trizol reagent, and RNA quality was assessed on an Agilent 2100 Bioanalyzer. The TCR beta CDR3 regions were amplified from the RNA transcripts. The first round of RT-PCR for the TCR CDR3 was performed with the HTBI primer set and the Qiagen OneStep RT-PCR kit. Libraries were constructed in a second round of multiplex PCR, after which size selection and purification were carried out. Paired-end sequencing of the libraries was performed with 100 bp reads on an Illumina HiSeq2000. In the paper's pipeline: SOAPnuke was used to process the raw data, throwing out any read that contained adapters or uncalled bases, had a mean Phred below 15, or lacked an exact constant-primer or identifier match. COPE v1.2.5 was used to merge high-quality paired reads, and clonotypes were defined as unique nucleotide sequences. Clonotypes were aligned to IMGT TRBV, TRBD and TRBJ reference segments using MiTCR v1.1. Only V-J combinations with frequency above 0.0001, covering 99% to 99.2% of repertoires, were analysed. A TCS score was defined as the ratio of F50 (clonal expansion) to E x V (chaos), with BLOSUM62-based TCRdist applied between CDR3 peptides within each V-J. Welch's t-statistics and random forest reduced 500 to 650 V-J features to 13, which were used in a naive Bayes classifier (R e1071). Starting from the raw public reads, TCRdb applied fastp trimming at Q25, assembled clones with MiXCR and retained in-frame beta chains. Rows are combined by CDR3 protein, so each entry shows the most common genes and DNA. The V and J calls, along with clone size, are taken from TCRdb and not from the paper's own processing. The sample has roughly 640,000 distinct CDR3 sequences on record, around 16% of them singletons. The ten most abundant clones make up roughly 3.5% of the sample.

On the study overall, not on this receptor specifically: During validation, the model predicted progression to ophthalmopathy a median of about 6.5 months ahead of onset, with roughly 65% sensitivity and almost 75% specificity. A 13 V-J signature model separated ophthalmopathy from stable hyperthyroidism, with around 88% sensitivity and approximately 81% specificity in cross-validation and 80%/75% in testing. Most expanded thyroid clonotypes (frequency above 0.001) were also detected in blood, a finding suggesting that blood repertoires may reflect thyroid immune responses. Sample size was not statistically predetermined, and blinding of investigators to group allocation was not performed.

After removal of 3 bases from V and 6 bases from J, the junction retains 5 bases not matched to a gene. The CDR3 measures 13 amino acids from cysteine to phenylalanine. Of all the DNA, just the CDR3 is kept, 39 bases in frame from base 1. CDR1 and CDR2 (DFQATT, SNEGSKA) derive from the germline V gene (reference sequence). The rearranged segments are TRBV20-1 and TRBJ1-2; a stretch of 9 junction bases matches TRBD1. The receptor was derived from a woman in her 40s with Graves' ophthalmopathy. Sequencing was performed on blood. The CDR3 region has the sequence CSASPGTGNGYTF. The sequenced DNA is TGCAGTGCTAGTCCCGGGACAGGGAATGGCTACACCTTC.